This T cell receptor (beta chain) was sequenced in a study of response to subunit inactivated influenza vaccine. Per the germline V gene, CDR1 is DFQATT and CDR2 is SNEGSKA (reference sequence). This CDR3 contains 16 residues. Trimming cost V 3 bases and J 2 bases; bases outside gene matches: 10. Details on this clonotype: The antigen is not known.

Each CDR3 protein gets one entry after TCRdb re-called the RT-PCR reads with MiXCR. This repertoire shows 650,000 to 800,000 distinct CDR3 sequences, approximately 15% found once; its top ten account for around 6.5%. General study results and limits: Few new T cells, the authors suggested, are recruited by each seasonal influenza vaccination.

The origin of this receptor is a man aged 45-65 years who received an inactivated influenza vaccine. This specimen consisted of PBMCs from blood, obtained 14 to 15 days before vaccination. This chain connects TRBV20-1 to TRBJ1-2, with TRBD1 matching 9 bases. The CDR3 reads CSARGDRGNGNYGYTF. The CDR3 DNA follows: TGCAGTGCTAGGGGAGACAGGGGGAATGGAAACTATGGCTACACCTTC.